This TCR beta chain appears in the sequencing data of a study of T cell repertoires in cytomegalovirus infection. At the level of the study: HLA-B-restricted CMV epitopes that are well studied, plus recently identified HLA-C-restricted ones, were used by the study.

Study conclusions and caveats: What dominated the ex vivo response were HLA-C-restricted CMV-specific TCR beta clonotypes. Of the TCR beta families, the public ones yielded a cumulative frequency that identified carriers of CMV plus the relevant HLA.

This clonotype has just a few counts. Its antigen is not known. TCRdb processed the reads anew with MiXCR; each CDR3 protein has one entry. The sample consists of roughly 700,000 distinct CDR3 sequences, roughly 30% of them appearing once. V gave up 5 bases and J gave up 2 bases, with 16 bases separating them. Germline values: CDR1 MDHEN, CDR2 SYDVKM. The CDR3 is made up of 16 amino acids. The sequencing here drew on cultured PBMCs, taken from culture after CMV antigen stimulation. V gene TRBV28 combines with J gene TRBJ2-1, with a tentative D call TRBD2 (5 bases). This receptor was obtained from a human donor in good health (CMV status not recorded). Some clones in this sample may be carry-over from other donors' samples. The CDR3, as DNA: TGTGCCAGCAGTACAATAGCGACAACCGCCTACAATGAGCAGTTCTTC. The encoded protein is CASSTIATTAYNEQFF.